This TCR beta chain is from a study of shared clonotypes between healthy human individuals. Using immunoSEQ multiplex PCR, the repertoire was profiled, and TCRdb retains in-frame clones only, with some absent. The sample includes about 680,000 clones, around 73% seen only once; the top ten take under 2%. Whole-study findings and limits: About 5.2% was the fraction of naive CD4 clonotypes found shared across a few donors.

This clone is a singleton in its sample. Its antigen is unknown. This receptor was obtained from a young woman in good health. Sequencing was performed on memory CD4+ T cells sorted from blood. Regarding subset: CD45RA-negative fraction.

Written as DNA, the CDR3 is TGTGCCAGCAGGCCTAGGGGAGGGTCGGGTACCGGCACTGAAGCTTTCTTT. Its protein is CASRPRGGSGTGTEAFF. The chain has TRBV9 and TRBJ1-1, with D possibly being TRBD1 (5 bases). The V gene lost 5 bases and the J gene lost 4 bases, with 24 bases spanning the gap. Germline V gene data show CDR1 as SGDLS and CDR2 as YYNGEE. The CDR3 loop spans 17 amino acids. The full variable domain, with the rest looked up from reference TRBV9 and TRBJ1-1, is DSGVTQTPKHLITATGQRVTLRCSPRSGDLSVYWYQQSLDQGLQFLIQYYNGEERAKGNILERFSAQQFPDLHSELNLSSLELGDSALYFCASRPRGGSGTGTEAFFGQGTRLTVV.